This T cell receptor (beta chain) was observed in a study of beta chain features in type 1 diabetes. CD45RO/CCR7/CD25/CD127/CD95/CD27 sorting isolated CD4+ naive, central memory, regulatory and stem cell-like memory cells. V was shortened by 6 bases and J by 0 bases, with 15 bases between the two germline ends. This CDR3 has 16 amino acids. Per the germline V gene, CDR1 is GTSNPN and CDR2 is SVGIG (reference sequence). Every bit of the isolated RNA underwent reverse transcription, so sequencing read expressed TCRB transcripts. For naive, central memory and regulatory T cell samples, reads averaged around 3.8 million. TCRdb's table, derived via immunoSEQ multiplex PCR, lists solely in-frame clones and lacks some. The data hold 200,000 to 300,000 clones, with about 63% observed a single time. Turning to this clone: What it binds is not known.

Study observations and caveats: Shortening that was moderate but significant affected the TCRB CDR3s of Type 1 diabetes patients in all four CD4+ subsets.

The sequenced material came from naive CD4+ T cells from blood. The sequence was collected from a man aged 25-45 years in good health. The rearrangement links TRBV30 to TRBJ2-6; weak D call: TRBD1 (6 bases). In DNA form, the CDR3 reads TGTGCCTGCCTACAGGGTATTACCTCTGGGGCCAACGTCCTGACTTTC. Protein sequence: CACLQGITSGANVLTF.